These T cell receptor beta chains were read from a single sample in a study of T-cell reconstitution after alpha-beta-depleted transplantation in children. From the PCR reads, TCRdb called clonotypes with MiXCR, one entry per CDR3 protein. The sample lists about 500,000 distinct CDR3 sequences, roughly an eighth occurring once. Material: PBMCs, mostly from graft donor cells, obtained 180 days after TCRalphabeta/CD19-depleted stem cell transplant. These receptors came from a female patient younger than 10 who had a stem cell transplant for aplastic anemia, so the T cells may come from the graft donor. Both conserved end residues are part of each CDR3. Each record gives: V gene, J gene, CDR3 protein.

>TRBV5-6|TRBJ1-6
CASSLVDRDINSPLHF
>TRBV24-1|TRBJ2-1
CATSRLAGSHNEQFF
>TRBV13|TRBJ2-7
CASSPQAAFLSYEQYF
>TRBV7-8|TRBJ2-7
CASTLGVGSYEQYF
>TRBV25-1|TRBJ2-7
CASRGLAGEEQYF
>TRBV4-3|TRBJ1-3
CASSRTGADGNTIYF
>TRBV11-2|TRBJ2-2
CASTPPSWLAGAHTGELFF
>TRBV20-1|TRBJ2-6
CSARDLWSSGANVLTF
>TRBV12-3/TRBV12-4|TRBJ1-3
CASSLGTGSGNTIYF
>TRBV5-1|TRBJ2-5
CASSLGPGQGGETQYF
>TRBV4-3|TRBJ1-2
CASSPLEATNYGYTF
>TRBV7-2|TRBJ1-2
CASSSPGQPFGYTF
>TRBV28|TRBJ2-7
CASSPFPRDNYEQYF
>TRBV10-3|TRBJ2-4
CAISESSVEAKNIQYF
>TRBV5-1|TRBJ2-1
CASSVQQPSYNEQFF
>TRBV28|TRBJ2-1
CATEGLGGNEQFF
>TRBV5-1|TRBJ2-3
CASSPPRLAGSPLGQYF
>TRBV27|TRBJ2-2
CASSLSLLHGGFGELFF
>TRBV7-9|TRBJ2-1
CASSPLSGSLNEQFF
>TRBV24-1|TRBJ1-4
CATSDPGTGTEKLFF
>TRBV12-5|TRBJ2-1
CASGFVLAGRSYNEQFF
>TRBV18|TRBJ1-2
CASSPDGIRGYTF
>TRBV25-1|TRBJ1-5
CASSQTGGNQPQHF
>TRBV20-1|TRBJ2-1
CSARDQTSGRYEQFF
>TRBV11-2|TRBJ2-1
CASSQLLGTSANEQFF
>TRBV18|TRBJ2-3
CASSPPMTDTQYF
>TRBV28|TRBJ2-1
CASSLTGQGHYNEQFF
>TRBV7-6|TRBJ1-3
CASSLGRGLPTYF